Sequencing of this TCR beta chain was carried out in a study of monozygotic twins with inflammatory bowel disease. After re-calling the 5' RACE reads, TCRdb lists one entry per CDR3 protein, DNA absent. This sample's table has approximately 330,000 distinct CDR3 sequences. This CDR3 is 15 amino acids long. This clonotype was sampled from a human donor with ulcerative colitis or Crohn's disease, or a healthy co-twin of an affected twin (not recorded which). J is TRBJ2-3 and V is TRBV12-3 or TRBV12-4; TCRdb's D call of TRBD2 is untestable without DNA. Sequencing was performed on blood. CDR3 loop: CASSLSGRGTDTQYF.